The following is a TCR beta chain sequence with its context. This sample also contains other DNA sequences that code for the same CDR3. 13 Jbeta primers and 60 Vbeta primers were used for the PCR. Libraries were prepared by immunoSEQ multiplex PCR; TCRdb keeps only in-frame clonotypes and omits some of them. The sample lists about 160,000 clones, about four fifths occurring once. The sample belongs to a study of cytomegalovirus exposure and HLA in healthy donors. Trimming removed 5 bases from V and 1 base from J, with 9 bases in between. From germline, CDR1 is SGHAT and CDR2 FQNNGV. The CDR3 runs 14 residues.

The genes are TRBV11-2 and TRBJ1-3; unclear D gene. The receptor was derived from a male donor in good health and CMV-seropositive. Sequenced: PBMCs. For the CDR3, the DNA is TGTGCCAGCAGCCCCCCGGGGTCTGGAAACACCATATATTTT. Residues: CASSPPGSGNTIYF.